This is a list of T cell receptor beta chains from one sample in a study of control samples from healthy donors and cancer patients. The repertoire was sequenced with immunoSEQ multiplex PCR; TCRdb's copy has only in-frame clones and lacks some. This sample has about 170,000 clones, with 90% to 95% found just once. Material: blood. Receptors were obtained from a woman aged 18-29 years in good health. Both conserved end residues are part of each CDR3. The order of the fields is V gene, clone size, D gene, J gene, CDR3 protein, CDR3 DNA. D genes are given only for firm matches. The size of a clone is reported for some rows only, either as once, few or many, or as a class for expanded clones.

V: TRBV10-3; size: -; D: -; J: TRBJ1-1; CDR3: CAISESTDGTEAFF; DNA: TGTGCCATCAGTGAGTCGACTGATGGGACTGAAGCTTTCTTT
V: TRBV27; size: once; D: -; J: TRBJ1-2; CDR3: CASHPAGGYYGYTF; DNA: TGTGCCAGCCACCCCGCTGGCGGATACTATGGCTACACCTTC
V: TRBV2; size: -; D: -; J: TRBJ1-1; CDR3: CASSFRLNTEAFF; DNA: TGTGCCAGCAGTTTTCGCTTGAACACTGAAGCTTTCTTT
V: TRBV2; size: -; D: -; J: TRBJ1-4; CDR3: CASSVNGATNEKLFF; DNA: TGTGCCAGCAGTGTAAATGGAGCAACTAATGAAAAACTGTTTTTT
V: TRBV4-1; size: once; D: TRBD1; J: TRBJ1-5; CDR3: CASSLPGQGWNQPQHF; DNA: TGCGCCAGCAGCCTACCGGGACAGGGATGGAATCAGCCCCAGCATTTT
V: TRBV2; size: -; D: TRBD1; J: TRBJ1-1; CDR3: CASISMGQANTEAFF; DNA: TGTGCCAGCATCTCTATGGGACAGGCGAACACTGAAGCTTTCTTT
V: TRBV4-1; size: -; D: -; J: TRBJ1-1; CDR3: CASSQVALMNTEAFF; DNA: TGCGCCAGCAGCCAAGTCGCTTTGATGAACACTGAAGCTTTCTTT
V: TRBV25-1; size: -; D: TRBD1; J: TRBJ2-3; CDR3: CASSDGTGPTDTQYF; DNA: TGTGCCAGCAGTGACGGGACAGGGCCCACAGATACGCAGTATTTT
V: TRBV28; size: -; D: -; J: TRBJ2-1; CDR3: CVSSIERVLLYNEQFF; DNA: TGTGTCAGCTCGATTGAGCGGGTCTTGCTATACAATGAGCAGTTCTTC
V: TRBV6-5; size: -; D: -; J: TRBJ2-7; CDR3: CASRFTGGVYEQYF; DNA: TGTGCCAGCAGATTCACAGGGGGGGTCTACGAGCAGTACTTC
V: TRBV7-9; size: -; D: -; J: TRBJ1-5; CDR3: CASSYGTPAGRPQHF; DNA: TGTGCCAGCAGCTACGGGACACCCGCGGGGCGGCCCCAGCATTTT
V: TRBV2; size: -; D: TRBD1; J: TRBJ2-7; CDR3: CAARQGSYEQYF; DNA: TGTGCCGCCCGACAGGGTTCCTACGAGCAGTACTTC
V: TRBV6-5; size: -; D: -; J: TRBJ1-1; CDR3: CASTVQGRVTEAFF; DNA: TGTGCCAGCACGGTACAGGGTAGGGTCACTGAAGCTTTCTTT
V: TRBV4-1; size: -; D: -; J: TRBJ1-1; CDR3: CATGGVRAFF; DNA: TGCGCCACCGGGGGGGTGAGGGCTTTCTTT
V: TRBV28; size: -; D: TRBD1; J: TRBJ1-2; CDR3: CASRAGTAYGYTF; DNA: TGTGCCAGCAGGGCCGGGACAGCCTATGGCTACACCTTC
V: TRBV9; size: -; D: -; J: TRBJ1-5; CDR3: CASSVDGYNQPQHF; DNA: TGTGCCAGCAGCGTAGATGGTTACAATCAGCCCCAGCATTTT
V: TRBV10-3; size: -; D: -; J: TRBJ1-2; CDR3: CAISESNYGYTF; DNA: TGTGCCATCAGCGAATCTAACTATGGCTACACCTTC
V: TRBV9; size: -; D: -; J: TRBJ1-3; CDR3: CASSVDLYGNTIYF; DNA: TGTGCCAGCAGCGTAGATCTCTATGGAAACACCATATATTTT
V: TRBV29-1; size: -; D: -; J: TRBJ1-1; CDR3: CSGLDPGRTEAFF; DNA: TGCAGCGGACTAGATCCGGGGAGGACTGAAGCTTTCTTT
V: TRBV25-1; size: -; D: TRBD1; J: TRBJ1-2; CDR3: CASSEQGALNYGYTF; DNA: TGTGCCAGCAGTGAGCAGGGGGCGCTAAACTATGGCTACACCTTC
V: TRBV18; size: -; D: -; J: TRBJ1-1; CDR3: CASSPGMNTEAFF; DNA: TGTGCCAGCTCACCAGGGATGAACACTGAAGCTTTCTTT
V: TRBV28; size: -; D: TRBD1; J: TRBJ2-2; CDR3: CASSMTGANTGELFF; DNA: TGTGCCAGCAGTATGACAGGGGCGAACACCGGGGAGCTGTTTTTT
V: TRBV9; size: -; D: -; J: TRBJ2-1; CDR3: CASSVGDRLYNEQFF; DNA: TGTGCCAGCAGCGTAGGAGACAGACTCTACAATGAGCAGTTCTTC